This passage covers 9 T cell receptor beta chains from one sample sequenced in a study of post-analysis software for immune sequencing data. Study-wide findings and caveats: Four to six TRBV segments, including TRBV5-6, TRBV5-1 and TRBV20-1, were more frequent in patients than controls.

cDNA libraries of TCR beta carried unique molecular identifiers. TCRdb processed the PCR reads anew with MiXCR; each CDR3 protein has one entry. The sample has hundreds of thousands of distinct CDR3 sequences; approximately 59% are singletons. Their antigens remain unidentified. Sequencing input: blood. All receptors derive from a girl under 10 years old with multiple sclerosis.

V and J are TRBV6-5 and TRBJ2-7, with D unresolved. The ends were cut back, 2 bases at V and 1 base at J, with 12 bases in the middle. The CDR3 spans 15 residues. Germline-derived CDR1 and CDR2 are MNHEY and SVGAGI. The DNA for the CDR3 is TGTGCCAGCAGTTACGACGGCACCAGATCCTACGAGCAGTACTTC. As protein: CASSYDGTRSYEQYF.

V is TRBV6-5 and J is TRBJ2-2; D possibly corresponds to TRBD1 (6 bases). The germline V gene encodes CDR1 MNHEY and CDR2 SVGAGI. This CDR3 has 14 amino acids. V lost 2 bases and J lost 5, with 9 bases in between. This CDR3 is CASSYATGTGELFF. For the CDR3, the DNA is TGTGCCAGCAGTTACGCCACAGGGACCGGGGAGCTGTTTTTT.

The chain carries TRBV6-5 and TRBJ2-7; 7 positions agree with TRBD2. The germline V gene encodes CDR1 MNHEY and CDR2 SVGAGI. The CDR3 runs to 16 residues. The V gene end was trimmed by 4 bases and the J gene end by 4 bases; junction bases not matched to a gene: 13. The CDR3 nucleotides read TGTGCCAGCAGTTTTTCGGCCGGGACTACTCTTTACGAGCAGTACTTC. It codes for CASSFSAGTTLYEQYF.

This clonotype was detected only a few times. The CDR3 sequence: CASSPNGGLGQETQYF. In DNA form, the CDR3 reads TGTGCCAGCAGTCCAAACGGGGGGCTAGGCCAAGAGACCCAGTACTTC. V is TRBV12-3 or TRBV12-4 and J is TRBJ2-5, with D tentatively TRBD2 (7 bases). V was trimmed by 5 bases and J by 1 base, leaving 17 bases between them. The CDR3 has 16 residues.

This clonotype was observed once. CDR3 residues: CASSQRDSSYGYTF. In DNA, the CDR3 is TGCGCCAGCAGCCAACGGGACAGTTCGTATGGCTACACCTTC. This chain joins TRBV4-1 and TRBJ1-2, with 7 bases that match TRBD1. Germline loops: CDR1 MGHRA, CDR2 YSYEKL. J lost 5 bases, V lost 2 bases, and 5 bases had no gene match. This CDR3 comprises 14 residues.

The chain combines TRBV11-2 with TRBJ2-3, with a possible D match to TRBD2 (7 bases). V lost 11 bases, J lost 2 bases, and 20 bases lay in between. This CDR3 is 15 amino acids long. Germline-derived CDR1 and CDR2 are SGHAT and FQNNGV. CDR3 nucleotides: TGTGCCTCCAGGAGGCGGGCGGGGGCCACAGATACGCAGTATTTT. It is translated as CASRRRAGATDTQYF.

To note about this clonotype: A much more abundant neighbour one base away suggests this may be a read error. This chain links TRBV5-1 with TRBJ2-1; 7 bases align to TRBD1. From germline, CDR1 is SGHRS and CDR2 YFSETQ. V gave up 4 bases and J gave up 6 bases; unmatched junction bases: 10. This CDR3 comprises 15 residues. The CDR3 reads CASSTQGVLSNEQFF. DNA of the CDR3: TGCGCCAGCAGCACCCAGGGGGTGCTATCCAATGAGCAGTTCTTC.

This chain uses TRBV10-3 with TRBJ2-1, with TRBD2 as a possible D gene (5 bases). The length of the CDR3 is 13 residues. The germline V and J ends were trimmed by 8 bases and 0 bases, with 8 bases remaining between them. The germline V gene has CDR1 ENHRY and CDR2 SYGVKD. CDR3 in amino acids: CAIRTDSYNEQFF. For the CDR3, the DNA is TGTGCCATCCGGACTGACTCCTACAATGAGCAGTTCTTC.

This clonotype was counted between two and nine times. The chain is built from TRBV7-2 and TRBJ1-2; no reliable D call. The germline V gene encodes CDR1 SGHTA and CDR2 FQGNSA. The V end lost 2 bases, the J end lost 2 bases, and 9 bases lay between the germline ends. This CDR3 has 14 amino acids. This chain's CDR3 is CASSLRVRNYGYTF. The CDR3 coding sequence is TGTGCCAGCAGCTTAAGGGTGAGAAACTATGGCTACACCTTC.